These 24 T cell receptor beta chains came from one sample sequenced in a study of OX40 agonist ivuxolimab in advanced cancers. The data were produced by immunoSEQ multiplex PCR, yet TCRdb's version contains in-frame clones alone and is incomplete. The table records tens of thousands of clones, roughly 90% of them present only once. The specimen was CD4+ or CD8+ T cells sorted from blood, collected in a trial of the OX40 agonist ivuxolimab. The receptors come from an adult with an advanced solid tumor such as melanoma, head and neck, liver or kidney cancer.

The V and J genes are TRBV9 and TRBJ1-1; no firm D call. The V gene's germline CDR1 is SGDLS and CDR2 YYNGEE. V lost 4 bases to trimming and J lost 3 bases, with 10 bases between them. CDR3 length equals 13 residues. This CDR3 reads CASSPTGDTEAFF. The CDR3 nucleotides read TGTGCCAGCAGCCCGACCGGGGACACTGAAGCTTTCTTT.

The chain recombines TRBV27 with TRBJ1-2, with a tentative D call TRBD1 (6 bases). Germline CDR1 MNHEY, CDR2 SMNVEV (reference sequence). V was clipped by 10 bases and J by 8 bases, with 26 bases between them. There are 15 residues in the CDR3. CDR3 protein: CATGALAGLVRGYTF. The CDR3 bases are TGTGCCACAGGGGCTCTGGCAGGGCTCGTGCGGGGCTACACCTTC.

V gene TRBV18 combines with J gene TRBJ1-3, with D possibly being TRBD1 (6 bases). V was shortened by 7 bases and J by 5 bases, with 15 bases between the two germline ends. The CDR3 is 14 amino acids. Germline assignment: CDR1 KGHSH and CDR2 LQKENI. DNA of the CDR3: TGTGCCAGCTTCCGGGACACGGAAAGAAACACCATATATTTT. The encoded protein is CASFRDTERNTIYF.

CDR3: CASSPPGKTNNEQFF. The CDR3 DNA follows: TGTGCCAGCAGCCCACCGGGAAAAACGAACAATGAGCAGTTCTTC. V and J are TRBV7-9 and TRBJ2-1, with D maybe TRBD2 (5 bases). There are 15 residues in the CDR3. CDR1 and CDR2 from the germline V gene are SEHNR and FQNEAQ (reference sequence). Trimming pared 5 bases from V and 5 bases from J, leaving 16 bases between.

This clone was counted only a few times. The rearrangement joins TRBV9 to TRBJ2-4; either TRBD1 or TRBD2 may supply D (5 bases each). This CDR3 spans 15 amino acids. Between the trimmed V and J ends, which lost 3 bases and 1 base, there was a span of 11 bases. The germline CDR1 and CDR2 sequences are SGDLS and YYNGEE. This CDR3 reads CASSASGTAKNIQYF. In DNA form, the CDR3 reads TGTGCCAGCAGCGCGTCCGGGACCGCCAAAAACATTCAGTACTTC.

DNA for the CDR3: TGTGCCAGCAGTGATGGTAGAGGTCAGGGGGGAGGGACTGAAGCTTTCTTT. It yields the protein CASSDGRGQGGGTEAFF. This chain links TRBV2 with TRBJ1-1, with 7 nucleotides matching TRBD1. The V gene end was trimmed by 3 bases and the J gene end by 5 bases; junction bases not matched to a gene: 15. This CDR3 has 17 residues. Germline loops: CDR1 SNHLY, CDR2 FYNNEI.

V usage is TRBV25-1 and J usage is TRBJ2-3; D ambiguous. The CDR3 has 12 amino acids. Trimming removed 5 bases from V and 4 bases from J, with 7 bases in between. CDR1 MGHDK and CDR2 SYGVNS come from the germline V gene. In DNA form, the CDR3 reads TGTGCCAGCAGTTTAGGGCCAGATACGCAGTATTTT. The encoded protein is CASSLGPDTQYF.

The genes are TRBV6-6 and TRBJ1-3; D unclear. The V end was cut by 2 bases, the J end by 2 bases, with 7 bases between. This CDR3 is 14 amino acids long. Per germline, CDR1 MNHNY and CDR2 SVGAGI (reference sequence). The CDR3 loop reads CASSYRETGNTIYF. DNA for the CDR3: TGTGCCAGCAGTTACAGGGAAACTGGAAACACCATATATTTT.

As to this clone: The junction departs from germline at one end; a sequencing error may be responsible. V usage is TRBV5-1 and J usage is TRBJ1-6, with TRBD1 as a possible D gene (5 bases). The CDR3 spans 14 residues. The germline V gene encodes CDR1 SGHRS and CDR2 YFSETQ. DNA of the CDR3: TGTGCCAGCAGCTTGATGTCGGGGGTTTCACCCCTCCACTTT. This sequence encodes CASSLMSGVSPLHF.

The table lists this clone with a few counts. This chain connects TRBV20-1 to TRBJ1-2; D gene uncertain. The V gene's germline CDR1 is DFQATT and CDR2 SNEGSKA (reference sequence). V was trimmed by 3 bases and J by 10 bases, leaving 9 bases between them. The CDR3 consists of 10 residues. In nucleotides, the CDR3 is TGCAGTGCTAGTCAGTACGACTACACCTTC. It yields the protein CSASQYDYTF.

The V and J genes are TRBV7-9 and TRBJ2-2, with TRBD2 identical over 8 bases. The germline gives CDR1 SEHNR, CDR2 FQNEAQ (reference sequence). With 5 bases clipped from V and 5 bases from J, the junction kept 7 bases outside the gene matches. The CDR3 is 15 amino acids. The CDR3 here is CASSQAGVGTGELFF. Written as DNA, the CDR3 is TGTGCCAGCAGCCAAGCGGGAGTCGGTACCGGGGAGCTGTTTTTT.

The V call is TRBV28, the J call TRBJ2-7, with D hard to call. Per the germline V gene, CDR1 is MDHEN and CDR2 is SYDVKM. This CDR3 has 14 amino acids. The V gene lost 8 bases and the J gene lost 0 bases, with 14 bases spanning the gap. The CDR3 DNA is TGTGCCAGCGGACCCCTTACTAACTCCTACGAGCAGTACTTC. It specifies CASGPLTNSYEQYF.

The count of this clone is one. The chain uses TRBV6-4 and TRBJ2-1; D may be TRBD2 (5 bases). The CDR3 has 14 residues. Germline V CDR1 and CDR2: MRHNA, SNTAGT. Deletions cut 5 bases from V and 5 bases from J, with 13 bases between. The DNA for the CDR3 is TGTGCCAGCAGTCCGGGAATCAGGAACAATGAGCAGTTCTTC. It specifies CASSPGIRNNEQFF.

This clone has more than one count but fewer than ten. The rearrangement joins TRBV6-5 to TRBJ2-7; D may be TRBD2 (7 bases). This CDR3 region has 13 residues. CDR1 is MNHEY, CDR2 SVGAGI, per germline. V gave up 4 bases and J gave up 7 bases, with 14 bases separating them. The CDR3, as DNA: TGTGCCAGCAGTTCTGGGGGGGCGGGAGAGCAGTACTTC. Translating it yields CASSSGGAGEQYF.

The chain is built from TRBV19 and TRBJ2-7, with 10 bases aligning to TRBD2. V was pared by 3 bases and J by 4 bases, with 6 bases of the junction left unmatched. The CDR3 length is 15 residues. Germline V gene data show CDR1 as LNHDA and CDR2 as SQIVND (reference sequence). CDR3 protein: CASSIMLAGVYEQYF. In DNA form, the CDR3 reads TGTGCCAGTAGTATTATGCTAGCGGGAGTATACGAGCAGTACTTC.

The V gene is TRBV6-4, the J gene TRBJ2-1, with 8 bases identical to TRBD2. Looked up from germline, CDR1 is MRHNA and CDR2 is SNTAGT. J gave up 9 bases and V 6 bases, and 10 bases lay outside the gene matches. The CDR3 spans 14 residues. The CDR3, as DNA: TGTGCCAGCAGGCAACTAGCGGAGTCGGGTGAGCAGTTCTTC. Its protein product is CASRQLAESGEQFF.

The V call is TRBV30, the J call TRBJ2-4; 8 positions agree with TRBD2. Trimming took 5 bases from V and 6 from J; bases not matched to a gene: 12. Germline V CDR1 and CDR2: GTSNPN, SVGIG (reference sequence). The CDR3 runs 15 residues. The CDR3 DNA follows: TGTGCCTGGGGGCGGGCTAGCGGGTTAAGAAACATTCAGTACTTC. Its translation: CAWGRASGLRNIQYF.

The chain combines TRBV7-9 with TRBJ1-1; D gene uncertain. Germline CDR1 and CDR2: SEHNR and FQNEAQ (reference sequence). The CDR3 runs to 11 residues. Trimming stripped 1 base from V and 8 bases from J, with 5 bases between. In DNA form, the CDR3 reads TGTGCCAGCAGCTTAGACAGAGAAGCTTTCTTT. Encoded protein: CASSLDREAFF.

This clone was counted a single time. Here the CDR3 reads CASSWALTGELFF. The CDR3 region has the DNA TGTGCCAGCAGTTGGGCCTTGACCGGGGAGCTGTTTTTT. This chain connects TRBV2 to TRBJ2-2; D is uncertain. The germline V and J ends were trimmed by 5 bases and 5 bases, with 9 bases remaining between them. Germline lookup yields CDR1 SNHLY and CDR2 FYNNEI. There are 13 residues in the CDR3.

The rearrangement uses TRBV19 and TRBJ2-5, with 7 bases matching TRBD2. The CDR3 spans 15 residues. The J segment lost 9 bases and the V segment lost 0 bases, leaving 10 bases of the junction unmatched. The germline gives CDR1 LNHDA, CDR2 SQIVND (reference sequence). Here the CDR3 DNA reads TGTGCCAGTAGTATAGATCTGGGAGGGCGTGGGGCCCAGTACTTC. This sequence encodes CASSIDLGGRGAQYF.

The chain is built from TRBV6-1 and TRBJ1-5; D gene uncertain. Germline lookup yields CDR1 MNHNS and CDR2 SASEGT. V shed 10 bases and J shed 6 bases, with 4 bases lying between them. This CDR3 region has 9 residues. The CDR3 spells CAMGQPQHF. DNA of the CDR3: TGTGCCATGGGTCAGCCCCAGCATTTT.

The chain couples TRBV6-1 to TRBJ2-5; possibly TRBD2 for D (7 bases). The DNA end lines up better with TRBJ2-7; the J call may be wrong. Germline loops: CDR1 MNHNS, CDR2 SASEGT. The CDR3 covers 15 residues. The DNA for the CDR3 is TGTGCCAGCAGTGAAGGACGGCGGGGGCCCTACGAGCAGTACTTC. It specifies CASSEGRRGPYEQYF.

This chain uses TRBV15 with TRBJ2-1, with 9 nucleotides matching TRBD1. The CDR3 length is 14 residues. Germline V gives CDR1 LNHNV, CDR2 YYDKDF (reference sequence). Losses at the gene ends were 3 bases for V and 7 bases for J; bases not matched to a gene: 4. The DNA of the CDR3 is TGTGCCACCAGCAGCCGGGACAGGGTGAATGAGCAGTTCTTC. Amino acid sequence: CATSSRDRVNEQFF.

The CDR3: CASSEGRGSGANVLTF. The CDR3 DNA sequence: TGTGCCAGCAGTGAGGGTAGGGGCTCTGGGGCCAACGTCCTGACTTTC. This sequence joins TRBV6-4 and TRBJ2-6; possible D gene TRBD1, 5 bases. Deletions cut 3 bases from V and 0 bases from J, with 9 bases between. The CDR3 spans 16 residues. Germline loops: CDR1 MRHNA, CDR2 SNTAGT.